This TCR beta chain originates from a study of control samples from healthy donors and cancer patients. Assay used: immunoSEQ multiplex PCR; TCRdb lists only in-frame clones, some missing. Counted here are fewer than 200,000 clones, about 93% occurring once; the ten biggest clones make up roughly 1.5%. Germline trimming cut 0 bases from V and 4 bases from J; bases unmatched to any gene: 0. The CDR3 spans 13 residues. Germline-derived CDR1 and CDR2 are KGHSH and LQKENI. This clone was recorded only once. The sequence was obtained from a man aged 18 to 30 in good health. The chain links TRBV18 to TRBJ2-7; 7 bases are a match to TRBD1. Source material: blood. The DNA of the CDR3 is TGTGCCAGCTCACCACCGGGACAGTACGAGCAGTACTTC. Its protein is CASSPPGQYEQYF.